The clone carrying this T cell receptor (beta chain) has just a few counts. Its antigen is as yet unknown. Both 60 Vbeta primers and 13 Jbeta primers went into the PCR. Profiling relied on immunoSEQ multiplex PCR, and the TCRdb table lists in-frame clones only, not all of them. The sample lists some 150,000 clones; 76% were seen once. The data are from a study of cytomegalovirus exposure and HLA in healthy donors. Study as a whole: Around 80 million unique TCR sequences came from HLA-typed donors in an early release. Study observations and caveats: A prior analysis recorded that most TCR beta V segments were productive about 87% or about 30% of the time.

Trimming cost V 0 bases and J 4 bases, with 4 bases left between them. Germline CDR1 SGHTA, CDR2 FQGTGA. The CDR3 runs to 13 residues. The chain joins TRBV7-3 to TRBJ2-1; D is unresolved. Sequencing was carried out using PBMCs. The clonotype originates from a young man in good health and CMV-seronegative. The CDR3 DNA reads TGTGCCAGCAGCTTAACGAGATACAATGAGCAGTTCTTC. Protein sequence: CASSLTRYNEQFF.